These 10 T cell receptor beta chains were sequenced from one sample in a study of identical twins (TCRdb year 2016). Libraries were built with 5' RACE. TCRdb lists the instrument as Illumina HiSeq 2000. TCRdb's own reprocessing of the public reads used fastp at Q25 and MiXCR and kept productive beta chains. Rows with one shared CDR3 protein collapse into an entry with the most common genes and DNA. The sample contains 550,000 to 700,000 distinct CDR3 sequences, roughly 9.9% of them found a single time. Roughly 3% of the sample rests with the top ten. These data also formed part of another study, on yellow fever vaccine responses in identical twins.

The sample consisted of PBMCs. All receptors derive from a woman between 18 and 30 years old in good health.

The chain links TRBV12-3 or TRBV12-4 to TRBJ2-1, with 7 nucleotides matching TRBD2. This CDR3 is 11 amino acids long. Germline trimming cut 5 bases from V and 13 bases from J; bases unmatched to any gene: 5. The CDR3 nucleotides are TGTGCCAGCAGTCCTGAGGGACTACAGTTCTTC. It codes for CASSPEGLQFF.

CDR3 protein: CSARTKYTGELFF. As DNA, the CDR3 is TGCAGTGCTAGGACCAAATACACCGGGGAGCTGTTTTTT. This rearrangement joins TRBV20-1 to TRBJ2-2; D gene ambiguous. Trimming took 3 bases from V and 3 from J, leaving 8 bases between them. CDR1 and CDR2 from the germline V gene are DFQATT and SNEGSKA (reference sequence). CDR3 size: 13 residues.

This clonotype was picked up a small number of times. The chain employs TRBV20-1 and TRBJ1-2; 9 bases match TRBD1. The germline V gene has CDR1 DFQATT and CDR2 SNEGSKA (reference sequence). Trimming removed 0 bases from V and 6 bases from J; junction bases left unmatched: 5. The length of the CDR3 is 14 residues. The CDR3 DNA reads as TGCAGTGCTAGAGATCCGGGACAGGGAAATGGCTACACCTTC. It translates to CSARDPGQGNGYTF.

The V call is TRBV6-2 or TRBV6-3, the J call TRBJ2-2, with TRBD1 identical over 11 bases. The V segment lost 8 bases and the J segment 4 bases; nucleotides outside the gene matches: 3. The CDR3 has 14 amino acids. CDR1 and CDR2 (germline): MNHEY, SVGEGT. This CDR3 is CASRDRGTTGELFF. DNA of the CDR3: TGTGCCAGCCGGGACAGGGGGACCACCGGGGAGCTGTTTTTT.

Many counts were recorded for this clonotype. V usage is TRBV7-3 and J usage is TRBJ1-1; unclear D gene. Trimming pared 2 bases from V and 6 bases from J, leaving 10 bases between. Per the germline V gene, CDR1 is SGHTA and CDR2 is FQGTGA. This CDR3 region has 13 residues. The CDR3 coding sequence is TGTGCCAGCAGCTTAGGGGTTTTATCTGAAGCTTTCTTT. Its protein product is CASSLGVLSEAFF. Full variable domain (rest looked up from reference TRBV7-3 and TRBJ1-1): GAGVSQTPSNKVTEKGKYVELRCDPISGHTALYWYRQSLGQGPEFLIYFQGTGAADDSGLPNDRFFAVRPEGSVSTLKIQRTERGDSAVYLCASSLGVLSEAFFGQGTRLTVV.

The rearrangement uses TRBV11-2 and TRBJ2-5; no firm D call. Trimming took 0 bases from V and 5 from J, leaving 19 bases between them. This CDR3 is 17 amino acids long. Per germline, CDR1 SGHAT and CDR2 FQNNGV. CDR3 DNA sequence: TGTGCCAGCAGCTTAGAGGTAGTCGGGTCGCGGCGGGAGACCCAGTACTTC. This gives the protein CASSLEVVGSRRETQYF. Based on the CDR3 plus reference TRBV11-2 and TRBJ2-5, the full variable domain is EAGVAQSPRYKIIEKRQSVAFWCNPISGHATLYWYQQILGQGPKLLIQFQNNGVVDDSQLPKDRFSAERLKGVDSTLKIQPAKLEDSAVYLCASSLEVVGSRRETQYFGPGTRLLVL.

This clonotype occurred a few times. This chain uses TRBV20-1 with TRBJ2-2; no clear D. Germline-derived CDR1 and CDR2 are DFQATT and SNEGSKA (reference sequence). The V gene lost 1 base and the J gene lost 0 bases, with 12 bases spanning the gap. There are 16 residues in the CDR3. Written as DNA, the CDR3 is TGCAGTGCTAGAGTTACCGACATCACGAACACCGGGGAGCTGTTTTTT. Translated, it gives CSARVTDITNTGELFF.

A few counts support this clonotype. For the CDR3, the DNA is TGTGCCAGCAGCGTTAGCGGGGGCGTTAACACCGGGGAGCTGTTTTTT. This gives the protein CASSVSGGVNTGELFF. The J gene is TRBJ2-2, the V gene TRBV28; 9 positions match TRBD2. This CDR3 comprises 16 residues. Germline loops: CDR1 MDHEN, CDR2 SYDVKM. V lost 6 bases to trimming and J lost 2 bases; unmatched junction nucleotides: 7. The variable domain in full, with the rest retrieved from reference TRBV28 and TRBJ2-2, is DVKVTQSSRYLVKRTGEKVFLECVQDMDHENMFWYRQDPGLGLRLIYFSYDVKMKEKGDIPEGYSVSREKKERFSLILESASTNQTSMYLCASSVSGGVNTGELFFGEGSRLTVL.

The V and J genes are TRBV10-3 and TRBJ2-3, with 10 bases aligning to TRBD2. The ends lost 6 bases at V and 1 base at J; junction bases unmatched: 4. Germline CDR1 ENHRY, CDR2 SYGVKD. The CDR3 is 15 residues long. The CDR3, as DNA: TGTGCCATCAGGACCGGGACTAGCGGCACAGATACGCAGTATTTT. It translates to CAIRTGTSGTDTQYF.

This clonotype was seen many times. The gene calls are TRBV12-3 or TRBV12-4 and TRBJ2-7; 8 bases map to TRBD1. V trimming: 3 bases; J trimming: 4 bases; junction bases outside the gene matches: 8. The CDR3 totals 15 residues. The CDR3 region is CASSFGQGNAYEQYF. CDR3 in DNA: TGTGCCAGCAGTTTCGGACAGGGAAATGCTTACGAGCAGTACTTC.